The 32 T cell receptor beta chains given below trace back to one sample, sequenced in a study of regulatory T cells in long-lasting Graves disease. This sample's time point: newly diagnosed GD, antithyroid drugs for less than 3 months. PBMCs were the source of the RNA used for TCR sequencing. Investigators prepared the TCR beta libraries by applying iRepertoire HTBI primers and Arm-PCR of CDR3 regions. MiXCR was run by TCRdb on the multiplex PCR reads, yielding one entry per CDR3 protein. The profile shows fewer than 450,000 distinct CDR3 sequences, 15% of them singletons. This sample also appeared in a second study, on T cells in Graves' hyperthyroidism and ophthalmopathy.

Material: peripheral blood mononuclear cells (PBMCs), obtained at new diagnosis, from a patient treated with antithyroid drugs. Receptor source: a middle-aged woman with Graves disease.

This clonotype was detected many times. A much larger clone differs by one base, so this may be a read error. The V and J genes are TRBV18 and TRBJ2-7, with D perhaps TRBD2 (5 bases). Trimming stripped 0 bases from V and 4 bases from J, with 7 bases between. This CDR3 spans 13 amino acids. Germline CDR1 reads KGHSH; CDR2 reads LQKENI. The CDR3 nucleotides read TGTGCCAGCTCACCACCGGGGAGATACGAGCAGTACTTC. It yields the protein CASSPPGRYEQYF.

This clonotype was picked up many times. Mismatch with germline at one junction end may stem from a read error. This rearrangement joins TRBV5-1 to TRBJ1-5; D is unclear. In germline, CDR1 is SGHRS, CDR2 YFSETQ. The CDR3 runs 13 residues. CDR3 in DNA: TGTGCCAGCAGCTTGGGCCCAGGTCAGCCCCAGCATTTT. Its translation: CASSLGPGQPQHF.

This rearrangement joins TRBV5-1 to TRBJ2-3; D is uncertain. Trimming took off 0 bases at V and 2 bases at J, with 10 bases between the two ends. The CDR3 length is 15 residues. CDR1 and CDR2 (germline): SGHRS, YFSETQ. CDR3 region: CASSLGQVVTDTQYF. The CDR3 DNA reads TGCGCCAGCAGCTTGGGTCAGGTGGTCACAGATACGCAGTATTTT.

This clonotype has at least ten counts. The chain couples TRBV20-1 to TRBJ2-3, with D possibly being TRBD2 (6 bases). This CDR3 region has 14 residues. The germline gives CDR1 DFQATT, CDR2 SNEGSKA (reference sequence). Deletions cut 5 bases from V and 4 bases from J, with 16 bases between. Written as DNA, the CDR3 is TGCAGTGCTCGCCGGGAGAAATCAGCAGATACGCAGTATTTT. This encodes CSARREKSADTQYF.

There are many counts of this clonotype. The chain joins TRBV6-1 to TRBJ2-1; 8 nucleotides align to TRBD1. Losses at the gene ends were 7 bases for V and 3 bases for J; bases not matched to a gene: 8. This CDR3 region has 15 residues. Germline V lookup: CDR1 MNHNS, CDR2 SASEGT. CDR3 bases: TGTGCCAGCATACACGGGACAGGTAACTACAATGAGCAGTTCTTC. It codes for CASIHGTGNYNEQFF.

In this sample, this clonotype turned up a few times. The chain employs TRBV30 and TRBJ1-1, with 11 nucleotides matching TRBD1. This CDR3 spans 14 amino acids. Germline loops: CDR1 GTSNPN, CDR2 SVGIG (reference sequence). The V segment lost 2 bases and the J segment 4 bases; nucleotides outside the gene matches: 3. The CDR3 is CAWSPGQGATEAFF. The CDR3 nucleotides read TGTGCCTGGAGTCCCGGACAGGGGGCCACTGAAGCTTTCTTT.

The chain links TRBV5-8 to TRBJ2-7; 7 bases line up with TRBD2. V gave up 4 bases and J gave up 3 bases; unmatched junction bases: 13. The CDR3 runs 16 residues. CDR1 is SGHTS and CDR2 is YDEGEE in the germline V gene. This CDR3 is CASSVSGINLNYEQYF. The DNA for the CDR3 is TGTGCCAGCAGCGTAAGCGGGATCAACCTTAACTACGAGCAGTACTTC.

This clonotype has at least ten counts. This sequence joins TRBV6-1 and TRBJ1-1; 7 nucleotides align to TRBD1. The CDR3 consists of 13 residues. Per the germline V gene, CDR1 is MNHNS and CDR2 is SASEGT. V dropped 7 bases and J dropped 5; count of bases not matched to a gene: 7. In DNA form, the CDR3 reads TGTGCCAGCATATCACAGGGGTGGACTGAAGCTTTCTTT. Translated: CASISQGWTEAFF.

In its sample, this clonotype was seen many times. V is TRBV9 and J is TRBJ1-2, with TRBD1 matching 10 bases. The CDR3 totals 14 residues. With V trimmed by 4 bases and J by 3 bases, 3 bases remained unmatched. Per the germline V gene, CDR1 is SGDLS and CDR2 is YYNGEE. The CDR3 sequence: CASSSTGGYYGYTF. CDR3 coding DNA: TGTGCCAGCAGCTCGACAGGGGGCTACTATGGCTACACCTTC.

This clonotype was picked up many times. The rearrangement joins TRBV11-3 to TRBJ2-2; 9 bases match TRBD2. CDR3 length equals 16 residues. Losses at the gene ends were 3 bases for V and 4 bases for J; bases not matched to a gene: 6. Germline V gives CDR1 SGHNT, CDR2 YENEEA. CDR3 protein: CASSFRLAAPTGELFF. Written as DNA, the CDR3 is TGTGCCAGCAGCTTTAGACTAGCGGCCCCCACCGGGGAGCTGTTTTTT.

This clonotype appeared many times. The rearrangement links TRBV28 to TRBJ2-2; D gene unclear. CDR1 is MDHEN, CDR2 SYDVKM, per germline. The CDR3 has 13 residues. Deletions cut 0 bases from V and 1 base from J, with 0 bases between. CDR3 DNA: TGTGCCAGCAGTTTATGGAACACCGGGGAGCTGTTTTTT. Its protein is CASSLWNTGELFF.

This clonotype was seen a handful of times. This chain connects TRBV19 to TRBJ1-1; D remains unclear. This CDR3 region has 13 residues. V was shortened by 3 bases and J by 0 bases, with 5 bases between the two germline ends. The germline gives CDR1 LNHDA, CDR2 SQIVND (reference sequence). CDR3 sequence reads: CASSIQVNTEAFF. CDR3 coding DNA: TGTGCCAGTAGTATTCAAGTGAACACTGAAGCTTTCTTT.

This clonotype was recorded many times. This sequence joins TRBV15 and TRBJ2-7; D not resolved. CDR1 is LNHNV and CDR2 is YYDKDF in the germline V gene (reference sequence). This CDR3 has 16 amino acids. Trimming removed 0 bases at V and 4 bases at J, with 16 bases between. CDR3 coding DNA: TGTGCCACCAGCAGAGATGATAGTGAGACACCATACGAGCAGTACTTC. Amino acid sequence: CATSRDDSETPYEQYF.

In its sample, this clonotype was seen many times. The CDR3: CASSLGQTYNEQFF. The CDR3 DNA follows: TGCGCCAGCAGCCTAGGACAGACCTACAATGAGCAGTTCTTC. The chain has TRBV5-1 and TRBJ2-1, with D possibly being TRBD1 (6 bases). Per germline, CDR1 SGHRS and CDR2 YFSETQ. The CDR3 loop spans 14 amino acids. V lost 4 bases and J lost 2, with 10 bases in between.

The chain employs TRBV5-5 and TRBJ1-2; TRBD1 agrees at 9 bases. CDR1 and CDR2 (germline): SGHKS, YYEKEE (reference sequence). The CDR3 runs 18 residues. Trimming at V came to 4 bases and at J to 3 bases, leaving 16 bases not matched to a gene. CDR3 nucleotide sequence: TGTGCCAGCAGCCAACATCCGGGACAGGGCCTAAACTACTATGGCTACACCTTC. It translates to CASSQHPGQGLNYYGYTF.

This clonotype was counted many times. This rearrangement joins TRBV11-1 to TRBJ1-5; D gene uncertain. Germline CDR1 reads SGHAT; CDR2 reads FQDESV (reference sequence). This CDR3 contains 13 residues. Trimming took off 2 bases at V and 3 bases at J, with 5 bases between the two ends. CDR3 sequence reads: CASSLQNNQPQHF. In DNA form, the CDR3 reads TGTGCCAGCAGCTTACAGAACAATCAGCCCCAGCATTTT.

The chain employs TRBV7-3 and TRBJ2-1, with 16 bases identical to TRBD2. Germline lookup yields CDR1 SGHTA and CDR2 FQGTGA. There are 16 residues in the CDR3. J was trimmed by 6 bases and V by 5 bases; bases with no gene match: 4. The CDR3 spells CASSHGTSGRGNEQFF. CDR3 DNA sequence: TGTGCCAGCAGCCACGGGACTAGCGGGAGGGGCAATGAGCAGTTCTTC.

In its sample, this clonotype was seen a few times. The J gene is TRBJ1-2, the V gene TRBV24-1, with 9 bases fitting TRBD1. The CDR3 length is 14 residues. J was trimmed by 5 bases and V by 4 bases; bases with no gene match: 4. Per the germline V gene, CDR1 is KGHDR and CDR2 is SFDVKD. CDR3 in amino acids: CATSDRGQGYGYTF. The CDR3 DNA sequence: TGTGCCACCAGTGACCGTGGACAGGGGTATGGCTACACCTTC.

V usage is TRBV7-3 and J usage is TRBJ2-5; 7 nucleotides match TRBD2. V lost 0 bases and J lost 3; bases outside the gene matches: 1. The CDR3 spans 14 residues. Germline lookup yields CDR1 SGHTA and CDR2 FQGTGA. CDR3 nucleotide sequence: TGTGCCAGCAGCTTAACCGGACTAGAAGAGACCCAGTACTTC. The encoded protein is CASSLTGLEETQYF.

The V call is TRBV6-1, the J call TRBJ2-7, with D tentatively TRBD1 (6 bases). Germline CDR1 and CDR2: MNHNS and SASEGT. This CDR3 contains 14 residues. Trimming left V 5 bases short and J 9 bases short, with 20 bases between. The CDR3 DNA reads as TGTGCCAGCAGTAAGACAGGAATTCTACGAGGGCAGTACTTC. It yields the protein CASSKTGILRGQYF.

V usage is TRBV19 and J usage is TRBJ2-1; TRBD1 aligns across 11 bases. CDR3 length: 14 residues. V gave up 6 bases and J gave up 7 bases; unmatched junction bases: 5. The germline CDR1 and CDR2 sequences are LNHDA and SQIVND (reference sequence). CDR3 coding DNA: TGTGCCAGTAGGCGGGACAGGGGGAGGAATGAGCAGTTCTTC. It codes for CASRRDRGRNEQFF.

Only a few counts were recorded for this clonotype. This chain links TRBV24-1 with TRBJ2-2; D may be TRBD2 (5 bases). V was pared by 8 bases and J by 5 bases, with 11 bases between. The germline V gene encodes CDR1 KGHDR and CDR2 SFDVKD. CDR3 size: 13 residues. The CDR3: CATKGRGTGELFF. DNA of the CDR3: TGTGCCACCAAAGGGCGCGGGACCGGGGAGCTGTTTTTT.

The chain has TRBV19 and TRBJ2-1; D might be TRBD1 (5 bases). Per the germline V gene, CDR1 is LNHDA and CDR2 is SQIVND (reference sequence). The CDR3 totals 13 residues. CDR3 nucleotide sequence: TGTGTCACAAAGTCGACAGTATACAATGAGCAGTTCTTC. This sequence encodes CVTKSTVYNEQFF.

This clonotype came up many times. The rearrangement links TRBV20-1 to TRBJ2-7, with unresolved D. Trimming shortened V by 1 base and J by 3 bases, and 4 bases separated the two germline ends. Germline V CDR1 and CDR2: DFQATT, SNEGSKA (reference sequence). The CDR3 contains 11 residues. The CDR3 nucleotides are TGCAGTGCTAGAGGGGTCTACGAGCAGTACTTC. Protein product: CSARGVYEQYF.

About this clonotype itself: This may be a read error, as it is one base from a much larger clone. The chain uses TRBV7-8 and TRBJ2-7; TRBD2 is a possible D gene (5 bases). Germline loops: CDR1 SGHVS, CDR2 FQNEAQ. The CDR3 extends over 15 amino acids. The CDR3 DNA sequence: TGTGCCAGCAGCTCCGAAATCGGGGTCTCCTACCAGCAGTACTTC. Protein sequence: CASSSEIGVSYQQYF.

This clonotype was counted ten times or more. This chain uses TRBV9 with TRBJ1-4; 9 positions agree with TRBD1. J lost 7 bases, V lost 1 base, and 5 bases had no gene match. Germline V CDR1 and CDR2: SGDLS, YYNGEE. This CDR3 region has 15 residues. The chain's CDR3 is CASSVSQGASEKLFF. DNA for the CDR3: TGTGCCAGCAGCGTATCACAGGGGGCCAGTGAAAAACTGTTTTTT.

The table lists this clonotype with a few counts. The chain carries TRBV27 and TRBJ1-1, with 7 bases lining up with TRBD1. The CDR3 totals 14 residues. The J segment lost 0 bases and the V segment lost 6 bases, leaving 4 bases of the junction unmatched. Germline V gene sequence: CDR1 MNHEY, CDR2 SMNVEV (reference sequence). CDR3 in amino acids: CASSAGTVNTEAFF. The DNA of the CDR3 is TGTGCCAGCAGCGCGGGGACAGTGAACACTGAAGCTTTCTTT.

The rearrangement joins TRBV6-9 to TRBJ1-2; D is ambiguous. This CDR3 contains 12 residues. V gave up 4 bases and J gave up 1 base, with 4 bases separating them. Germline V lookup: CDR1 MNHGY, CDR2 SVAAGI. The CDR3 DNA sequence: TGTGCCAGCAGTTCACTTAACTATGGCTACACCTTC. Translating it yields CASSSLNYGYTF.

This clonotype was recorded at least ten times. The genes are TRBV27 and TRBJ2-1, with no clear D. Germline values: CDR1 MNHEY, CDR2 SMNVEV (reference sequence). This CDR3 spans 13 amino acids. Between the trimmed V and J ends, which lost 3 bases and 5 bases, there was a span of 8 bases. The CDR3: CASSFVWDNEQFF. Here the CDR3 DNA reads TGTGCCAGCAGTTTTGTATGGGACAATGAGCAGTTCTTC.

V and J are TRBV11-1 and TRBJ1-6, with D tentatively TRBD1 (6 bases). CDR3 length: 15 residues. The germline V and J ends were trimmed by 0 bases and 6 bases, with 9 bases remaining between them. Germline V gene lookup returns CDR1 SGHAT and CDR2 FQDESV (reference sequence). The CDR3 sequence is CASSLAPDSNSPLHF. Written as DNA, the CDR3 is TGTGCCAGCAGCTTAGCCCCGGACAGTAATTCACCCCTCCACTTT.

On this clonotype itself: Likely a read error: the CDR3 ends without its conserved phenylalanine or tryptophan. The chain joins TRBV2 to TRBJ2-1; 11 bases map to TRBD2. Germline CDR1 SNHLY, CDR2 FYNNEI. This CDR3 has 19 amino acids. V lost 6 bases, J lost 0 bases, and 13 bases stayed unmatched. The CDR3 coding sequence is TGTGCCAGCAGCCAGGGGGTAGCGGGAGGGCCGGGCTCCTACAATGAGCAGTTCCTC. This translates into CASSQGVAGGPGSYNEQFL.

The table lists this clonotype with many counts. V and J are TRBV28 and TRBJ2-3, with a tentative D call TRBD1 (6 bases). In germline, CDR1 is MDHEN, CDR2 SYDVKM. Between the trimmed V and J ends, which lost 5 bases and 2 bases, there was a span of 17 bases. This CDR3 contains 16 residues. Written as DNA, the CDR3 is TGTGCCAGCAGTCCCCTACCAGGGGCGGTCACAGATACGCAGTATTTT. The encoded protein is CASSPLPGAVTDTQYF. Supplemented by reference TRBV28 and TRBJ2-3, the full variable domain reads DVKVTQSSRYLVKRTGEKVFLECVQDMDHENMFWYRQDPGLGLRLIYFSYDVKMKEKGDIPEGYSVSREKKERFSLILESASTNQTSMYLCASSPLPGAVTDTQYFGPGTRLTVL.